This T cell receptor beta chain came from a study of glioma-infiltrating T cells. The V gene's germline CDR1 is LNHDA and CDR2 SQIVND (reference sequence). This CDR3 contains 13 residues. Deletions cut 9 bases from V and 2 bases from J, with 8 bases between. Points on this clonotype: Its antigen is unidentified.

Study findings and constraints: CDR3 overlap between tissue and blood was very small. Above-expected tissue-blood divergence occurred in all gliomas, most in low-grade ones.

Amplification of TCR alpha and beta CDR3 regions from RNA used iRepertoire nested multiplex PCR. Tissue mRNA or PBMC total RNA, about 85-400 ng, went into one-step reverse transcription and amplification. From the multiplex PCR reads, TCRdb called clonotypes with MiXCR, one entry per CDR3 protein. The repertoire holds fewer than 250,000 distinct CDR3 sequences, with more than 30% as singletons. The specimen was glioma tissue, nonneoplastic brain tissue, or PBMCs (not recorded which). J is TRBJ2-6 and V is TRBV19, with D perhaps matching TRBD1 (5 bases). The TCR was taken from a human donor with low-grade glioma or glioblastoma, undergoing nonglioma brain surgery, or in good health (not recorded which). The CDR3 spells CASSGTGANVLTF. The CDR3 DNA follows: TGTGCCAGCTCAGGGACTGGGGCCAACGTCCTGACTTTC.